Listed below are T cell receptor beta chains from one sample, sequenced in a study of T-cell memory formation after mild COVID-19. TCRdb independently ran MiXCR on the 5' RACE reads; one entry per CDR3 protein. The sample includes about 110,000 distinct CDR3 sequences, over 15% seen only once; the top ten take approximately 5.1%. Specimen: PBMCs or a T cell subset sorted from them (not recorded which). The origin of the receptors is a man in his late teens or twenties who had mild COVID-19 (a few samples of this study predate the infection). Cell type and time point are not known. Both conserved end residues are part of each CDR3. The D gene is left open where the match is weak. Size is omitted from some rows. Given values are once, few, many or a class for expanded clones.

>TRBJ1-1|few|-|TRBV28
TGTGCCAGCAGTTTATCGTCCCAGGAAGCTTTCTTT
CASSLSSQEAFF
>TRBJ2-7|few|TRBD1|TRBV6-5
TGTGCCAGCAGTCACGGACAGGGGTACGAGCAGTACTTC
CASSHGQGYEQYF
>TRBJ2-1|many|-|TRBV28
TGTGCCAGCAGTTTTTTTAAGGGGACCTACAATGAGCAGTTCTTC
CASSFFKGTYNEQFF
>TRBJ2-5|-|TRBD2|TRBV6-1
TGTGCCAGCAGTCTGACTAGCGGGGATGAGACCCAGTACTTC
CASSLTSGDETQYF
>TRBJ1-2|few|TRBD1|TRBV4-2
TGTGCCAGCAGCCAGGAAACGACAGGGAAGGTTACCTATGGCTACACCTTC
CASSQETTGKVTYGYTF
>TRBJ1-2|-|-|TRBV19
TGTGCCAGTAGTCCCGATCAACCTGACTATGGCTACACCTTC
CASSPDQPDYGYTF
>TRBJ1-4|few|-|TRBV7-2
TGTGCCAGCAGCTTAGCAGGTTCACGGAAAAAACTGTTTTTT
CASSLAGSRKKLFF
>TRBJ1-3|few|-|TRBV7-2
TGTGCCAGCAGCACCTCAGTATTTATAGCTGGAAACACCATATATTTT
CASSTSVFIAGNTIYF
>TRBJ2-4|few|-|TRBV29-1
TGCAGCGGCCGGGCCGGGGAAAACATTCAGTACTTC
CSGRAGENIQYF
>TRBJ1-5|-|-|TRBV5-1
TGCGCCAGCAGCTCTACACCCGCGGATCAGCCCCAGCATTTT
CASSSTPADQPQHF
>TRBJ2-5|-|-|TRBV7-2
TGTGCCAGCAGCTTAGGAGGGGTGAGGGCAGAGACCCAGTACTTC
CASSLGGVRAETQYF
>TRBJ2-5|-|-|TRBV12-3/TRBV12-4
TGTGCCAGCAGTGGTCAGGGGCCCCAAGAGACCCAGTACTTC
CASSGQGPQETQYF
>TRBJ1-2|-|-|TRBV3-1
TGTGCCAGCAGCCCACAGGGACGCTATGGCTACACCTTC
CASSPQGRYGYTF
>TRBJ2-5|-|TRBD2|TRBV3-1
TGTGCCAGTAGACTAGCGGGGGGGACCGAGACCCAGTACTTC
CASRLAGGTETQYF
>TRBJ2-1|-|-|TRBV5-1
TGCGCCAGCAGCTTGGAAGGGATGAATGAGCAGTTCTTC
CASSLEGMNEQFF
>TRBJ2-5|-|TRBD1|TRBV2
TGTGCCAGCAGGGACAGGGGGCAGACCCAGTACTTC
CASRDRGQTQYF
>TRBJ2-3|few|-|TRBV19
TGTGCCAGTTCCGCTGATCTAGTGAGGGGGGCAGATACGCAGTATTTT
CASSADLVRGADTQYF
>TRBJ1-6|few|-|TRBV11-1
TGTGCCAGCAGCTTATATGGCTCCTATAATTCACCCCTCCACTTT
CASSLYGSYNSPLHF
>TRBJ2-1|-|TRBD1|TRBV18
TGTGCCAGCTCACCCCGGACAGGGGCGATCGGCAATGAGCAGTTCTTC
CASSPRTGAIGNEQFF
>TRBJ2-7|-|-|TRBV11-3
TGTGCCAGCAGCTTTTCGACGACCTACGAGCAGTACTTC
CASSFSTTYEQYF
>TRBJ2-2|few|TRBD2|TRBV6-2/TRBV6-3
TGTGCCAGCAGTTACTCGAAGGCTAGCGGGGTTGACACCGGGGAGCTGTTTTTT
CASSYSKASGVDTGELFF
>TRBJ1-5|-|TRBD1|TRBV18
TGTGCCAGCTCACGAGGACAGGGGGATCAGCCCCAGCATTTT
CASSRGQGDQPQHF
>TRBJ1-2|few|-|TRBV4-3
TGCGCCAGCAGCCAAGAAGCGGGGTACTATGGCTACACCTTC
CASSQEAGYYGYTF
>TRBJ1-2|-|-|TRBV20-1
TGCAGTGCTAGAGATCCAGGACGGAAATATGGCTACACCTTC
CSARDPGRKYGYTF